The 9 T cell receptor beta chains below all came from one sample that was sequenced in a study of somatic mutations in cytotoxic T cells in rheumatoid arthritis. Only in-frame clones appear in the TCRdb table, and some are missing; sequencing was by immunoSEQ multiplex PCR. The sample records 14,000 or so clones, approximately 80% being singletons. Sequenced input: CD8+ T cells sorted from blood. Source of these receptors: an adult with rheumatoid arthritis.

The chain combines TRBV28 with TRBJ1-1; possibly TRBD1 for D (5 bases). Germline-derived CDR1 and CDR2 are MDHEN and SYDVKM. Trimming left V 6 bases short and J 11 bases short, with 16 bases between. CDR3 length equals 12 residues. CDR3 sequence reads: CASSRDGGHAFF. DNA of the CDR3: TGTGCCAGCAGCCGGGACGGCGGCCACGCTTTCTTT.

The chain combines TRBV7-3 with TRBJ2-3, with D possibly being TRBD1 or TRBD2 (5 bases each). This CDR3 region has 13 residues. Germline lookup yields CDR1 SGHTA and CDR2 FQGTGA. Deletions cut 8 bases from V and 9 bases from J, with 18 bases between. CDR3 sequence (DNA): TGTGCCAGCGGGTCGGTGGGGGTGGACACGCAGTATTTT. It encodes CASGSVGVDTQYF.

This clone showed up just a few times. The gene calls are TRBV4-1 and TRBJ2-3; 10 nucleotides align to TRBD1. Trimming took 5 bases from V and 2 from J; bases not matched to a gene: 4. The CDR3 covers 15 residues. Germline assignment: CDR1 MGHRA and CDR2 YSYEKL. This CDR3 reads CASSSGQGNTDTQYF. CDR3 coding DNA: TGCGCCAGCAGCTCGGGACAGGGGAACACAGATACGCAGTATTTT.

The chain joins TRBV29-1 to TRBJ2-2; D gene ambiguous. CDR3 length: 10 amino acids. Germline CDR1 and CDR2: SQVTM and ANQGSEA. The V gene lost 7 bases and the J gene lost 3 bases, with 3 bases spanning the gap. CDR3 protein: CSGYTGELFF. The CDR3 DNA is TGCAGCGGTTACACCGGGGAGCTGTTTTTT.

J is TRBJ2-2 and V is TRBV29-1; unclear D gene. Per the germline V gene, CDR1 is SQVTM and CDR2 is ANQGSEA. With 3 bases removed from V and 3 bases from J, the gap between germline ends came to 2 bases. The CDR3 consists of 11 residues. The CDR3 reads CSVDYTGELFF. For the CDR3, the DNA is TGCAGCGTTGACTACACCGGGGAGCTGTTTTTT.

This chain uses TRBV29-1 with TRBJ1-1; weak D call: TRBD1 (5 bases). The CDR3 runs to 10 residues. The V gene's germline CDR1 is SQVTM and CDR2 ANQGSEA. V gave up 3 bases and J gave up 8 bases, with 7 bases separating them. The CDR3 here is CSVETAEAFF. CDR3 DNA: TGCAGCGTTGAGACAGCGGAAGCTTTCTTT.

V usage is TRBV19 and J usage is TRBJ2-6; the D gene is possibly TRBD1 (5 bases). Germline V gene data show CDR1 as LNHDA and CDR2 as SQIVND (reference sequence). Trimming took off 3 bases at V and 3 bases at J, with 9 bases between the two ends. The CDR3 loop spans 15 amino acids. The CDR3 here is CASSMVGVGANVLTF. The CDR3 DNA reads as TGTGCCAGTAGTATGGTAGGGGTTGGGGCCAACGTCCTGACTTTC. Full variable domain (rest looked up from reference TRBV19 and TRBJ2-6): DGGITQSPKYLFRKEGQNVTLSCEQNLNHDAMYWYRQDPGQGLRLIYYSQIVNDFQKGDIAEGYSVSREKKESFPLTVTSAQKNPTAFYLCASSMVGVGANVLTFGAGSRLTVL.

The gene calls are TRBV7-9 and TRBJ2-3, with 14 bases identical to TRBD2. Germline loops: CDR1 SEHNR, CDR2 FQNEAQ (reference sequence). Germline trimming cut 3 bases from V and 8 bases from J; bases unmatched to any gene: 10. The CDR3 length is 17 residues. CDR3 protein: CASSLGVGTSGSGTQYF. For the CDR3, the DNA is TGTGCCAGCAGCTTGGGAGTGGGGACTAGCGGGAGCGGTACGCAGTATTTT.

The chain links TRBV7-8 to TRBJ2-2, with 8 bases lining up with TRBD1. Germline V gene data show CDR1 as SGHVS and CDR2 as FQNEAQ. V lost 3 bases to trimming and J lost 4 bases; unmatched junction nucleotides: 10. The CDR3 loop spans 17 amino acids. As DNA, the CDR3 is TGTGCCAGCAGCTTGGAAAGGACAGGGATGGCCACCGGGGAGCTGTTTTTT. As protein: CASSLERTGMATGELFF.